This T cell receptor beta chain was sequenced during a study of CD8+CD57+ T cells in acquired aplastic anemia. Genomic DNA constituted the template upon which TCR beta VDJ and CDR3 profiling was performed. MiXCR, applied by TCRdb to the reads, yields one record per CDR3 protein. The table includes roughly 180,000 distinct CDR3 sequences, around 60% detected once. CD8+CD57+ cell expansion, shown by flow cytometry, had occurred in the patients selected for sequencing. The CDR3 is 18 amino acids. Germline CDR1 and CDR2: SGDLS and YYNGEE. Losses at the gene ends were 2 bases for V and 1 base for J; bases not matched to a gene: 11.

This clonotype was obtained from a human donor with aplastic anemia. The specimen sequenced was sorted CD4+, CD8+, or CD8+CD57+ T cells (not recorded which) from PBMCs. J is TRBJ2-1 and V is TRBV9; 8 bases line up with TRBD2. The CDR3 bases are TGTGCCAGCAGCGTCAGCGGGAGTTTAGTTAGTTCCTACAATGAGCAGTTCTTC. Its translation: CASSVSGSLVSSYNEQFF.